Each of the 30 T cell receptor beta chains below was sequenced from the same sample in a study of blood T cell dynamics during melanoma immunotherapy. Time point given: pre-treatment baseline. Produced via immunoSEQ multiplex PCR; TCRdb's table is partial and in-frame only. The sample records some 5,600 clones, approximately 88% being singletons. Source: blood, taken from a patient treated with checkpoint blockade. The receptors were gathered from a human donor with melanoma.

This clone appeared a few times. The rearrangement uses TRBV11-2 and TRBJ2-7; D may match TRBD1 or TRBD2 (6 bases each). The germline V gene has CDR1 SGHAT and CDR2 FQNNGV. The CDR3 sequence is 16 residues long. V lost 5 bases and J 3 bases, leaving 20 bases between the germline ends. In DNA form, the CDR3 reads TGTGCCAGCAGCCCCCTCGGGGGCCACCACTACTACGAGCAGTACTTC. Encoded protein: CASSPLGGHHYYEQYF. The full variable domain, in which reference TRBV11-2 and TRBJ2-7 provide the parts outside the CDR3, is EAGVAQSPRYKIIEKRQSVAFWCNPISGHATLYWYQQILGQGPKLLIQFQNNGVVDDSQLPKDRFSAERLKGVDSTLKIQPAKLEDSAVYLCASSPLGGHHYYEQYFGPGTRLTVT.

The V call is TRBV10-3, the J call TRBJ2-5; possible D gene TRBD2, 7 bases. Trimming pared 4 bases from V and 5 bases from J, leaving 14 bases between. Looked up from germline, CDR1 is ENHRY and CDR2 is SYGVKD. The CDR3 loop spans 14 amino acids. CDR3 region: CAISVGGAEETQYF. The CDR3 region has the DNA TGTGCCATCAGTGTGGGGGGGGCGGAGGAGACCCAGTACTTC.

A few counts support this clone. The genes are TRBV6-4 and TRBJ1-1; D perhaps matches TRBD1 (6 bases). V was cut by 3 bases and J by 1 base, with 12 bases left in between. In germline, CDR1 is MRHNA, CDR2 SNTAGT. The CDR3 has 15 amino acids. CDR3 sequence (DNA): TGTGCCAGCAGTGAAGGGGGGGAAGGGAACACTGAAGCTTTCTTT. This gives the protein CASSEGGEGNTEAFF.

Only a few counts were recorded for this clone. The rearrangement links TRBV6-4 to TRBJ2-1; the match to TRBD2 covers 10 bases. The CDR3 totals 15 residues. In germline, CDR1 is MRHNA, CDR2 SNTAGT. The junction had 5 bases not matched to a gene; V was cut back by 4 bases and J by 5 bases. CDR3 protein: CASSGSSGGNNEQFF. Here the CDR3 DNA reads TGTGCCAGCAGTGGGAGTAGCGGGGGGAACAATGAGCAGTTCTTC.

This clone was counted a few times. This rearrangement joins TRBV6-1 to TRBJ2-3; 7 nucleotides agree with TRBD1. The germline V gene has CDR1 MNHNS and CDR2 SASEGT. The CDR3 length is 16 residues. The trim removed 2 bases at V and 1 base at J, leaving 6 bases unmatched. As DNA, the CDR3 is TGTGCCAGCAGTGAATTGGCCGGGACAGGCACAGATACGCAGTATTTT. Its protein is CASSELAGTGTDTQYF.

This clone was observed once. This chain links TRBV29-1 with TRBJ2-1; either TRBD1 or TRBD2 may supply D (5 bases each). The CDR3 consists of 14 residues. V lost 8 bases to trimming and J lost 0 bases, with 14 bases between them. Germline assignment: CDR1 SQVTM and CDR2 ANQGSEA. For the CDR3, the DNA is TGCAGCTCCATCGTGGGGGTCTCCTACAATGAGCAGTTCTTC. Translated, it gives CSSIVGVSYNEQFF.

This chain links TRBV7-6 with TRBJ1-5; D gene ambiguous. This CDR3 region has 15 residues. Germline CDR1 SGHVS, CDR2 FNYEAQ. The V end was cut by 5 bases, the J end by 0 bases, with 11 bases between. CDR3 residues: CASSNSGDSNQPQHF. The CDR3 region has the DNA TGTGCCAGCAGCAACAGCGGCGATAGCAATCAGCCCCAGCATTTT. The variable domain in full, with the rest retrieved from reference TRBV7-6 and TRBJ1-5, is GAGVSQSPRYKVTKRGQDVALRCDPISGHVSLYWYRQALGQGPEFLTYFNYEAQQDKSGLPNDRFSAERPEGSISTLTIQRTEQRDSAMYRCASSNSGDSNQPQHFGDGTRLSIL.

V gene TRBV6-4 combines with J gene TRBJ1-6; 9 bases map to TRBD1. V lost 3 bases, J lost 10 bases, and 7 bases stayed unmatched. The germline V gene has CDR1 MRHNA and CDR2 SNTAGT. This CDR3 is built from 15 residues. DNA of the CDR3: TGTGCCAGCAGTGAAAACTGGGACAGGGAATCACCCCTCCACTTT. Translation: CASSENWDRESPLHF.

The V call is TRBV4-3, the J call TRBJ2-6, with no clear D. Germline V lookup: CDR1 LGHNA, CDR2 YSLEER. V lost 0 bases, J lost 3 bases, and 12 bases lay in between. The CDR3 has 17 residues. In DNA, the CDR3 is TGCGCCAGCAGCCAAGATCGTTCCCGAAGTGGGGCCAACGTCCTGACTTTC. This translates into CASSQDRSRSGANVLTF.

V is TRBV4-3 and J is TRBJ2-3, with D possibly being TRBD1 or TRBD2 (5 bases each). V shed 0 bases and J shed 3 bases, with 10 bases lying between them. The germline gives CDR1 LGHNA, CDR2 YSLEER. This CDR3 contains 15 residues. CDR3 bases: TGCGCCAGCAGCCAAGATTTCGAGGGGACAGATACGCAGTATTTT. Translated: CASSQDFEGTDTQYF.

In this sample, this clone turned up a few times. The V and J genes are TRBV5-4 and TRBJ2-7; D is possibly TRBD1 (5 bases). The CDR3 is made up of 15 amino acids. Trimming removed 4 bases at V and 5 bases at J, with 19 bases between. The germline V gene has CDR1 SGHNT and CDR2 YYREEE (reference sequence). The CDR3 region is CASSDPIAGPNEQYF. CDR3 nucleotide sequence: TGTGCCAGCAGCGACCCCATCGCAGGGCCTAACGAGCAGTACTTC.

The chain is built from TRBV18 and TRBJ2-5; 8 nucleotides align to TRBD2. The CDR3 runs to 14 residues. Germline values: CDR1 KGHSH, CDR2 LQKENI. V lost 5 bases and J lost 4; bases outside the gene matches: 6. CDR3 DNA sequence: TGTGCCAGCTCAATATCGCGGGGGGCAGAGACCCAGTACTTC. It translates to CASSISRGAETQYF.

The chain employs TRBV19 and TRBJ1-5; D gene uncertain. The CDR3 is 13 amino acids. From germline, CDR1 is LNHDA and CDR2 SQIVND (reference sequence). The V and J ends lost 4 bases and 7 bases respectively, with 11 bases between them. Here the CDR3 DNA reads TGTGCCAGTAGTACCCGGGAATGGCAGCCCCAGCATTTT. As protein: CASSTREWQPQHF.

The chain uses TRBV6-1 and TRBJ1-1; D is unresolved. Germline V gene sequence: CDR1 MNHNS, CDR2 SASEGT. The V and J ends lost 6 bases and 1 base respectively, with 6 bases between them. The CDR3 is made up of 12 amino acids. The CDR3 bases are TGTGCCAGCAGGGATGGGAACACTGAAGCTTTCTTT. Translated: CASRDGNTEAFF.

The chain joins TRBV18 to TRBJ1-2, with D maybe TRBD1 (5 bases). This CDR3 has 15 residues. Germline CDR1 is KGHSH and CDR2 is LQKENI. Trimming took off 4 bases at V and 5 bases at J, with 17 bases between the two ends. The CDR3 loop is CASSLAWGLGYGYTF. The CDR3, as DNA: TGTGCCAGCTCACTTGCTTGGGGACTTGGGTATGGCTACACCTTC.

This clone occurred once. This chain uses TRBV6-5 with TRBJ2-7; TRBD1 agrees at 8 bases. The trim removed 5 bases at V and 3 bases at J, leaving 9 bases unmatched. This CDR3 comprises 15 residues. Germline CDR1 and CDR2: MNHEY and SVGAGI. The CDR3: CASSTTGATGYEQYF. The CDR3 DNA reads TGTGCCAGCAGTACGACAGGGGCCACTGGCTACGAGCAGTACTTC.

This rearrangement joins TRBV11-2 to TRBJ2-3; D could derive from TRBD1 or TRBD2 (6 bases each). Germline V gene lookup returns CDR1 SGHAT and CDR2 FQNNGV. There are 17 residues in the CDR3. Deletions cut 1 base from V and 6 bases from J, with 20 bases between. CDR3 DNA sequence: TGTGCCAGCAGCTTAGGTACAGGGTTCGCGGGGACGGATACGCAGTATTTT. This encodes CASSLGTGFAGTDTQYF.

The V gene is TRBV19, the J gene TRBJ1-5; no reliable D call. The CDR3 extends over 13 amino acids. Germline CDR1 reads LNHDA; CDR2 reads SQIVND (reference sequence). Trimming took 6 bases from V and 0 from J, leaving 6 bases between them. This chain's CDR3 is CASRKVSNQPQHF. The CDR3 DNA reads TGTGCCAGTAGGAAGGTTAGCAATCAGCCCCAGCATTTT.

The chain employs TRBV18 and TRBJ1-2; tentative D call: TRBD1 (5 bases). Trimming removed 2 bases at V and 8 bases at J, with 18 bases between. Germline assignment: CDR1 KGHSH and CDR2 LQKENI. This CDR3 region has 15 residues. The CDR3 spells CASSPNTAWDEGYTF. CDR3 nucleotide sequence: TGTGCCAGCTCACCAAACACGGCTTGGGACGAGGGCTACACCTTC.

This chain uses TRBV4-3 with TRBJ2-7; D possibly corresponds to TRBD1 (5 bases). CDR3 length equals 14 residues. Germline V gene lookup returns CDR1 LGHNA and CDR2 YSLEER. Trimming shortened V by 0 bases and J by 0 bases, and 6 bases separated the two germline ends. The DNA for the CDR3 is TGCGCCAGCAGCCAAGACAGGGCCTCCTACGAGCAGTACTTC. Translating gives CASSQDRASYEQYF.

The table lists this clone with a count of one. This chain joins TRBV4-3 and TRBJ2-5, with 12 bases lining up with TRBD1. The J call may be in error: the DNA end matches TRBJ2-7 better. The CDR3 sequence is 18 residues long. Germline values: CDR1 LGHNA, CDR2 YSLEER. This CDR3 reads CASSQEGTGGAVPYEQYF. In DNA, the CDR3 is TGCGCCAGCAGCCAAGAGGGGACAGGGGGCGCGGTTCCCTACGAGCAGTACTTC.

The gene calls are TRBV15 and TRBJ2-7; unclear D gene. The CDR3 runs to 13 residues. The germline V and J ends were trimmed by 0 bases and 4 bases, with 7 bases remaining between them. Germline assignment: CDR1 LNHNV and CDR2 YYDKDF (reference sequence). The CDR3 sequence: CATSRDLGYEQYF. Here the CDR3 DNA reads TGTGCCACCAGCAGAGATCTGGGGTACGAGCAGTACTTC.

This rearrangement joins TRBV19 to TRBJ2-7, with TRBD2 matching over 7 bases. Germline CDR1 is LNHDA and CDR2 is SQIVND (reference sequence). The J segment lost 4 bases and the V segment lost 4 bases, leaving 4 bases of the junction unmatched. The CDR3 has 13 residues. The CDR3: CASSRDYRYEQYF. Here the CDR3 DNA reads TGTGCCAGTAGTAGGGACTACCGATACGAGCAGTACTTC.

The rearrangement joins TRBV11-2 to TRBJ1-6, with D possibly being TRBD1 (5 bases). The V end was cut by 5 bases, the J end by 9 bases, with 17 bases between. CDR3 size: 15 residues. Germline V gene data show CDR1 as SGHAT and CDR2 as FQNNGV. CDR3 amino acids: CASSPEGLRGSPLHF. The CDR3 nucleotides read TGTGCCAGCAGCCCGGAGGGGCTCCGGGGTTCACCCCTCCACTTT.

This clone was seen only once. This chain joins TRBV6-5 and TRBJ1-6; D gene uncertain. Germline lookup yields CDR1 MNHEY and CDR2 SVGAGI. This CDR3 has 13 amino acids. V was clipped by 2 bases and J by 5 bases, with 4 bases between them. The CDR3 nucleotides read TGTGCCAGCAGTTACGAGGATAATTCACCCCTCCACTTT. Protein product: CASSYEDNSPLHF.

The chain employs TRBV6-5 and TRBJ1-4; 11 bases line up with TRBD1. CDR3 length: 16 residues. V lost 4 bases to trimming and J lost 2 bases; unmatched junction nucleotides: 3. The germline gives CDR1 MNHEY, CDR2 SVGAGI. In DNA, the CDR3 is TGTGCCAGCAGTTGGACAGGGGGCGCGACTAATGAAAAACTGTTTTTT. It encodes CASSWTGGATNEKLFF.

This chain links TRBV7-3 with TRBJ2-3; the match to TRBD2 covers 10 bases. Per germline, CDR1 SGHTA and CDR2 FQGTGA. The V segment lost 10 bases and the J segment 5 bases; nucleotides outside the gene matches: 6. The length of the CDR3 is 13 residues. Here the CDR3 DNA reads TGTGCCAACTCTAGCGGGGGAGGAGATACGCAGTATTTT. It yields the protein CANSSGGGDTQYF.

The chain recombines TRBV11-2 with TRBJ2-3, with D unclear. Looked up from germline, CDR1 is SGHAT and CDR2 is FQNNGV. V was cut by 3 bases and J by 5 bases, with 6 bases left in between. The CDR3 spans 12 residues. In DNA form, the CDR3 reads TGTGCCAGCAGCTTTGCCCGAGATACGCAGTATTTT. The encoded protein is CASSFARDTQYF.

The CDR3 nucleotides are TGTGCCAGCAGCTTAGACTTGGTGAACACTGAAGCTTTCTTT. Protein sequence: CASSLDLVNTEAFF. The rearrangement joins TRBV7-2 to TRBJ1-1; D gene unclear. Trimming cost V 1 base and J 0 bases, with 6 bases left between them. CDR1 and CDR2 from the germline V gene are SGHTA and FQGNSA. The CDR3 extends over 14 amino acids.

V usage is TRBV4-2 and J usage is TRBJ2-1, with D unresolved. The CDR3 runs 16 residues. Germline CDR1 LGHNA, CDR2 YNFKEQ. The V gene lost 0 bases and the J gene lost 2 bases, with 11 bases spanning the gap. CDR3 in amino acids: CASSQDGQSPYNEQFF. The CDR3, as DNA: TGTGCCAGCAGCCAAGATGGTCAGAGTCCCTACAATGAGCAGTTCTTC.